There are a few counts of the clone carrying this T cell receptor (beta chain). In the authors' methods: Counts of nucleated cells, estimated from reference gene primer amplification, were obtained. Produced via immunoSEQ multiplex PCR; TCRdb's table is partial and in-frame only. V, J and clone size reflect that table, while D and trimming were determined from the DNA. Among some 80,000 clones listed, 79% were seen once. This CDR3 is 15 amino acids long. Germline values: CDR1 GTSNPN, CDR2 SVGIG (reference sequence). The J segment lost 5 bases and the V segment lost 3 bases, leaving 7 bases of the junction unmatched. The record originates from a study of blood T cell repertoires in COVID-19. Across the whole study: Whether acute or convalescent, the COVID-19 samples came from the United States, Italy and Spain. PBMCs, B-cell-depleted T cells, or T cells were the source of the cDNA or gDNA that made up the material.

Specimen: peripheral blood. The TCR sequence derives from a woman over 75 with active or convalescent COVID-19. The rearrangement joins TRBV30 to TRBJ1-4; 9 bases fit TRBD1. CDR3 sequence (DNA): TGTGCCTGGAGCGCCTACAGGGGGCTGAATGAAAAACTGTTTTTT. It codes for CAWSAYRGLNEKLFF.